This T cell receptor (beta chain) was captured by sequencing in a study of blood T cell repertoires in COVID-19. V gave up 1 base and J gave up 5 bases, with 12 bases separating them. The CDR3 is made up of 15 amino acids. Germline CDR1 is SGHDT and CDR2 is YYEEEE. Clones were read by immunoSEQ multiplex PCR, and TCRdb kept only the in-frame ones, dropping some. The sample has about 250,000 clones, about three quarters seen once. The sample holds a few counts of this clone. V usage is TRBV5-6 and J usage is TRBJ2-2, with D maybe TRBD2 (5 bases). The sequenced material came from peripheral blood. This sequence originates from a woman aged 80 or over with acute or convalescent COVID-19. CDR3 nucleotides: TGTGCCAGCAGCTTGAGAGGGCCAAGGACCGGGGAGCTGTTTTTT. The encoded protein is CASSLRGPRTGELFF.